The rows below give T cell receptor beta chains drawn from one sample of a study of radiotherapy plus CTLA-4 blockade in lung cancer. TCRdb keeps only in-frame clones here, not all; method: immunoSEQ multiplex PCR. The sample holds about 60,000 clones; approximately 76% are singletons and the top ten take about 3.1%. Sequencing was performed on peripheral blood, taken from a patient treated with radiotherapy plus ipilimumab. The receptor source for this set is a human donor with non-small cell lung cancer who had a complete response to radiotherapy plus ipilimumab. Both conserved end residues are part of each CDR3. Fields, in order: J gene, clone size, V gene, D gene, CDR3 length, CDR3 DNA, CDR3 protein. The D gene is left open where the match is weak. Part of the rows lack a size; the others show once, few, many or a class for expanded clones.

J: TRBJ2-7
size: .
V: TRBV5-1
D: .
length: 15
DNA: TGCGCCAGCAGCTTGGCGGCAGGGCTATCCTACGAGCAGTACTTC
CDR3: CASSLAAGLSYEQYF

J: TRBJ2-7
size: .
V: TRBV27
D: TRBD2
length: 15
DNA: TGTGCCAGCAGGGGGCGACTAGCGGGCTCGGGGGAGCAGTACTTC
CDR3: CASRGRLAGSGEQYF

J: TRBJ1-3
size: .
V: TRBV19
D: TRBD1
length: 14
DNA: TGTGCCAGTACCCCGACAGGGGCTGGAAACACCATATATTTT
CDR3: CASTPTGAGNTIYF

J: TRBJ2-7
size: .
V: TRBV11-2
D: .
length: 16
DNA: TGTGCCAGCAGCCCCATGGGAGGTCCCGCCTCCTACGAGCAGTACTTC
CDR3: CASSPMGGPASYEQYF

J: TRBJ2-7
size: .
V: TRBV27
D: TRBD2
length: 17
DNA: TGTGCCAGCAGTTTATCGATACGGGAGGGGCCCCCCTACGAGCAGTACTTC
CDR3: CASSLSIREGPPYEQYF

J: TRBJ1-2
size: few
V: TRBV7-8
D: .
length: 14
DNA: TGTGCCAGCAGCTTAGTACAGGGCGGGAGTGGCTACACCTTC
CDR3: CASSLVQGGSGYTF

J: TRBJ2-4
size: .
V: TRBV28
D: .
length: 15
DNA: TGTGCCAGCAGACCGGGACAACTAACCAAAAACATTCAGTACTTC
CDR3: CASRPGQLTKNIQYF

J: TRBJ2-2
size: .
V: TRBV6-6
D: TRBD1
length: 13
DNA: TGTGCCAGCGGACAGGGTGTAACCGGGGAGCTGTTTTTT
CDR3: CASGQGVTGELFF

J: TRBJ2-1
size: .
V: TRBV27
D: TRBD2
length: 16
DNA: TGTGCCAGCAGTTTTAGAGCGGGATGGGGGATAAATGAGCAGTTCTTC
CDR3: CASSFRAGWGINEQFF

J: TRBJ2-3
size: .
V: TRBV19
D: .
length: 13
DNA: TGTGCCACCACACTCACAGGCACAGATACGCAGTATTTT
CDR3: CATTLTGTDTQYF

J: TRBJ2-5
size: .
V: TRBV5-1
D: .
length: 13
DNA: TGCGCCAGCAGGCGGGTACCCCAAGAGACCCAGTACTTC
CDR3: CASRRVPQETQYF

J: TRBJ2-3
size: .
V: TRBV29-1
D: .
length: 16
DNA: TGCAGCGCGATAGGACACCGGGGGGTCGGGGGGCCGTCCCAGTATTTT
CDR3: CSAIGHRGVGGPSQYF

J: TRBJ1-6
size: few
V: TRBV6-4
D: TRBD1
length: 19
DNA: TGTGCCAGCAGTGGGGACAGGGGGGATACCTTGTTCTATAATTCACCCCTCCACTTT
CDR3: CASSGDRGDTLFYNSPLHF

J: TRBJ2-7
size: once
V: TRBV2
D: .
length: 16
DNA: TGTGCCAGCACCAAGGAGGGGGCCCTGCTCTCCTACGAGCAGTACTTC
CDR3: CASTKEGALLSYEQYF

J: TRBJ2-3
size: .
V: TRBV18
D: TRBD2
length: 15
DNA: TGTGCCAGCTCACCAACGAGCGGGAGGGGAGATACGCAGTATTTT
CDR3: CASSPTSGRGDTQYF

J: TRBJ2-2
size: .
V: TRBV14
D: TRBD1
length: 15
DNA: TGTGCCAGCAGCCAGCGGACAGGGCGCACCGGGGAGCTGTTTTTT
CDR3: CASSQRTGRTGELFF

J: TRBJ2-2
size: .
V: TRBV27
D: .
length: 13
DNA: TGTGCCAGCAGTTTAATGTCAGCCGGGGAGCTGTTTTTT
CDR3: CASSLMSAGELFF

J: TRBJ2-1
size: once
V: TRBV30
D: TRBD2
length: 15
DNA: TGTGCCTGGAGTGGACTAGCGGGAGGAACTAGTAGTCTGTTCTTC
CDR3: CAWSGLAGGTSSLFF

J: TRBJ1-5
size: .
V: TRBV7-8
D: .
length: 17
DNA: TGTGCCAGCAGCTTGGGCTCTTGGTGGAGGAGCAATCAGCCCCAGCATTTT
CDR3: CASSLGSWWRSNQPQHF

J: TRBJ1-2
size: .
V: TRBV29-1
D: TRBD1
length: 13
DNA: TGCAGCGTAGAGGGACAGGGCTCGCGTGGCTACACCTTC
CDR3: CSVEGQGSRGYTF

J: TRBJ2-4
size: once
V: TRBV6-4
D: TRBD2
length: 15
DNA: TGTGCCAGCAGTGTGGTTGCGGGAGGGAAAAACATTCAGTACTTC
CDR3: CASSVVAGGKNIQYF

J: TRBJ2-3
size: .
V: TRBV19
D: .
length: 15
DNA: TGTGCCAGTAGTCCCCCGGGACTTTTCACAGATACGCAGTATTTT
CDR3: CASSPPGLFTDTQYF

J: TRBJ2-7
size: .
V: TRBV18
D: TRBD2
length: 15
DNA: TGTGCCAGCTCACCTAGGACTAGCGGACACTACGAGCAGTACTTC
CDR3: CASSPRTSGHYEQYF

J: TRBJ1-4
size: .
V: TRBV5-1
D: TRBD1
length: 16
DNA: TGCGCCAGCAGCCCTCGCCGGACAGGTGCTAATGAAAAACTGTTTTTT
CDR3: CASSPRRTGANEKLFF

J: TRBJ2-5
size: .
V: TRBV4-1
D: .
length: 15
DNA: TGCGCCAGCAGCCGAACCGGGGCAGGGGAAGAGACCCAGTACTTC
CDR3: CASSRTGAGEETQYF

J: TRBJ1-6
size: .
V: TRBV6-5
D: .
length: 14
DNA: TGTGCCAGCAGTTTTAGGGGTAATAATTCACCCCTCCACTTT
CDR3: CASSFRGNNSPLHF

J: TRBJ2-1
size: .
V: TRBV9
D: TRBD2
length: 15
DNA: TGTGCCAGCAGCCCTTCCGGGACTACCTCGAATGAGCAGTTCTTC
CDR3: CASSPSGTTSNEQFF

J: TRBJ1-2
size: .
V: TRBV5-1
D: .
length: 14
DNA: TGCGCCAGCAGCTTGACACAGCTTAACTATGGCTACACCTTC
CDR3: CASSLTQLNYGYTF

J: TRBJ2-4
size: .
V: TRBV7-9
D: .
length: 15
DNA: TGTGCCAGCAGCTCCGCGGAGCTAGCCAAAAACATTCAGTACTTC
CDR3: CASSSAELAKNIQYF

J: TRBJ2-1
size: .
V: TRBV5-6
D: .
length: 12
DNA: TGTGCCAGCACCCTGGCCAACAGGAGGCAGTTCTTC
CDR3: CASTLANRRQFF

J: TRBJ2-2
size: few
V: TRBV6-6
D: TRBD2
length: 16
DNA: TGTGCCAGCAGTCTGGGGGGACTAGCGGCTCAGGGGGAGCTGTTTTTT
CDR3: CASSLGGLAAQGELFF

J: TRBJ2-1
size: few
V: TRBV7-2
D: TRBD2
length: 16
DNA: TGTGCCAGCAGCTTAGCCTATAGCGGGGGGAGGAATGAGCAGTTCTTC
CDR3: CASSLAYSGGRNEQFF

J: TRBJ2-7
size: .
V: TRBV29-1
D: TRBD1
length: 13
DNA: TGCAGCGTTGGGGGACAGGGCGGTTACGAGCAGTACTTC
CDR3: CSVGGQGGYEQYF

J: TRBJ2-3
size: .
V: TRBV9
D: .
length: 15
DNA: TGTGCCAGCAGCGTAGTTGCGGCGAGCACAGATACGCAGTATTTT
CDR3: CASSVVAASTDTQYF

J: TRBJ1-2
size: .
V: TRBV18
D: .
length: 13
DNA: TGTGCCAGCTCACCACGGGACGGGGGTGGCTACACCTTC
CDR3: CASSPRDGGGYTF

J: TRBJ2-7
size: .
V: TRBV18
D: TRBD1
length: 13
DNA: TGTGCCAGCTCACAGGGACAGGCCTACGAGCAGTACTTC
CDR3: CASSQGQAYEQYF

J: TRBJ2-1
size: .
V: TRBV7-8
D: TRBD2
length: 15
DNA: TGTGCCAGCAGCCCCCGGACTAGCGGGAGTTATGAGCAGTTCTTC
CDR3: CASSPRTSGSYEQFF

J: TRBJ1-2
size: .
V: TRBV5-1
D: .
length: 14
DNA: TGCGCCAGCAGCTTGGGAGGGACACCTTATGGCTACACCTTC
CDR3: CASSLGGTPYGYTF

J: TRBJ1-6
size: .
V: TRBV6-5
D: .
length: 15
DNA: TGTGCCAGCGGCTCTAACGCGGGGAATAATTCACCCCTCCACTTT
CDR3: CASGSNAGNNSPLHF

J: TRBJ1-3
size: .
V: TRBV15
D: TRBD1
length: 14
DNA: TGTGCCACCACCCGGGACAGTTTGGGAAACACCATATATTTT
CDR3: CATTRDSLGNTIYF